Detailed here is one T cell receptor (beta chain). As yet, its antigen is unknown. The sample is drawn from a study of CD4+ T cells in melanoma. Overall study findings and caveats: A reported correlation linked neoantigen-specific CD4+ T cells to CD8+, macrophage and B cell function. Neoantigen-specific CD4+ T cells in melanoma reportedly had diverse differentiation states.

The repertoire was sequenced with immunoSEQ multiplex PCR; TCRdb's copy has only in-frame clones and lacks some. Altogether some 110,000 clones are present, 92% being singletons, with the ten largest covering 3.3%. With 4 bases removed from V and 10 bases from J, the gap between germline ends came to 17 bases. Germline V gives CDR1 LGHNA, CDR2 YNFKEQ. CDR3 length equals 13 residues. This chain connects TRBV4-2 to TRBJ2-7; no clear D. This TCR was recovered from a human donor with melanoma. Material: peripheral blood. CDR3 bases: TGTGCCAGCAGCCGTGTTATTAAGGACGGACAGTACTTC. The encoded protein is CASSRVIKDGQYF.